In its sample, the clone carrying this TCR beta chain was seen many times. The data stem from a study of molecular identifiers for immune sequencing clone quantification. Using its own MiXCR run on the PCR reads, TCRdb lists one record per CDR3 protein. The top ten clones hold 0.85% to 1.2% of a sample with over 85,000 distinct CDR3 sequences, over 20% of them seen once. V dropped 6 bases and J dropped 0 bases, with 13 bases sitting between them. This CDR3 is built from 15 residues. This clonotype originated in a human donor in good health. Some libraries in this study had Jurkat cell RNA spiked in. The chain recombines TRBV12-3 or TRBV12-4 with TRBJ2-3; maybe TRBD1 (6 bases). Sequenced: naive CD8+ T cells from blood, with Jurkat cell RNA spiked in. Stated subset: FACS-sorted CD8+CD4-CCR7+CD45RA+ naive T cells. CDR3 in amino acids: CASSPPGQSTDTQYF. The CDR3 DNA is TGTGCCAGCAGCCCCCCTGGACAGAGCACAGATACGCAGTATTTT.